What follows are 13 T cell receptor beta chains derived from one specimen sequenced in a study of T cells in Graves' hyperthyroidism and ophthalmopathy (dated by TCRdb to the late 2010s). The library was generated by multiplex PCR. The reads were generated on an Illumina HiSeq 2000. TCR beta CDR3 regions were amplified from RNA transcripts. For the first round of RT-PCR on the TCR CDR3, the HTBI primer set was used together with the Qiagen OneStep RT-PCR kit. The raw public reads went through TCRdb reprocessing: fastp at Q25, MiXCR clone calling, in-frame beta chains kept. CDR3 protein duplicates are merged, each entry listing the most common genes and DNA. In all, the sample holds around 400,000 distinct CDR3 sequences, and about a sixth of those were seen once. The ten biggest clones cover around a quarter of the sample. Material for sequencing was blood. These TCRs come from a woman in her late teens or twenties with Graves' hyperthyroidism that later progressed to Graves' ophthalmopathy.

This clonotype has ten or more counts. The CDR3 region has the DNA TGTGCCAGCAATAAGGGGACTGAAGCTTTCTTT. Its protein product is CASNKGTEAFF. J is TRBJ1-1 and V is TRBV6-1; weak D call: TRBD1 (5 bases). Germline CDR1 is MNHNS and CDR2 is SASEGT. The CDR3 runs 11 residues. V dropped 7 bases and J dropped 5 bases, with 8 bases sitting between them.

This chain uses TRBV5-5 with TRBJ2-7, with TRBD2 matching over 12 bases. Germline values: CDR1 SGHKS, CDR2 YYEKEE (reference sequence). V shed 0 bases and J 3 bases; nucleotides not matched to a gene: 7. The CDR3 is made up of 17 amino acids. CDR3 loop: CASSLELGLAGNYEQYF. Written as DNA, the CDR3 is TGTGCCAGCAGCTTGGAGCTAGGACTAGCGGGAAACTACGAGCAGTACTTC.

The chain combines TRBV7-8 with TRBJ2-2, with TRBD2 matching 10 bases. The CDR3 contains 20 residues. The V gene's germline CDR1 is SGHVS and CDR2 FQNEAQ. V trimming: 1 base; J trimming: 0 bases; junction bases outside the gene matches: 11. This CDR3 is CASSLDLAGETLANTGELFF. Written as DNA, the CDR3 is TGTGCCAGCAGCTTAGATCTAGCGGGAGAGACCCTAGCGAACACCGGGGAGCTGTTTTTT.

The J gene is TRBJ1-1, the V gene TRBV28; the match to TRBD1 covers 7 bases. Germline trimming cut 3 bases from V and 0 bases from J; bases unmatched to any gene: 7. Germline V gives CDR1 MDHEN, CDR2 SYDVKM. The CDR3 contains 16 residues. The CDR3 DNA follows: TGTGCCAGCAGTTTGGTGACAGGGTACATGAACACTGAAGCTTTCTTT. This sequence encodes CASSLVTGYMNTEAFF.

Regarding this clonotype: One base away lies a much larger clone, so this may be a sequencing read error. The chain couples TRBV28 to TRBJ2-1; 10 bases fit TRBD2. The germline gives CDR1 MDHEN, CDR2 SYDVKM. V lost 0 bases, J lost 9 bases, and 5 bases stayed unmatched. The CDR3 length is 15 residues. In DNA form, the CDR3 reads TGTGCCAGCAGTTTATGGTCTAGCGGGAGACGTGAGCAGTTCTTC. It yields the protein CASSLWSSGRREQFF.

This clonotype was detected many times. This chain uses TRBV18 with TRBJ2-1; TRBD1 matches at 7 bases. V lost 0 bases and J lost 7; bases outside the gene matches: 6. This CDR3 is 15 amino acids long. The germline CDR1 and CDR2 sequences are KGHSH and LQKENI. The CDR3 is CASSPPVQGYNEQFF. CDR3 sequence (DNA): TGTGCCAGCTCACCACCGGTACAGGGGTATAATGAGCAGTTCTTC.

A word on this clonotype: A much larger clone is a single base away; this may be a read error. CDR3: CASDDRLRHEQYF. Written as DNA, the CDR3 is TGTGCCAGCGACGATAGACTGCGCCACGAGCAGTACTTC. This chain links TRBV7-8 with TRBJ2-7; D ambiguous. Trimming stripped 8 bases from V and 5 bases from J, with 16 bases between. Germline-derived CDR1 and CDR2 are SGHVS and FQNEAQ. CDR3 length: 13 amino acids.

This clonotype was seen repeatedly, ten times or more. The rearrangement uses TRBV12-3 or TRBV12-4 and TRBJ1-1; TRBD1 agrees at 8 bases. J lost 0 bases, V lost 6 bases, and 6 bases had no gene match. The CDR3 is 15 amino acids. The CDR3 bases are TGTGCCAGCAGCCCGCCGGACAGGGTGAACACTGAAGCTTTCTTT. Translation: CASSPPDRVNTEAFF.

This sequence joins TRBV11-2 and TRBJ2-5; the D is unclear. The CDR3 contains 13 residues. V lost 2 bases and J lost 3, with 7 bases in between. Germline assignment: CDR1 SGHAT and CDR2 FQNNGV. The CDR3 region has the DNA TGTGCCAGCAGCTTAAATCCAGAAGAGACCCAGTACTTC. Amino acid sequence: CASSLNPEETQYF.

This sequence joins TRBV4-1 and TRBJ2-5; D is unclear. The CDR3 sequence is 14 residues long. V lost 1 base and J lost 1, with 7 bases in between. Per germline, CDR1 MGHRA and CDR2 YSYEKL. CDR3: CASSQAETQETQYF. In DNA form, the CDR3 reads TGCGCCAGCAGCCAAGCGGAGACCCAAGAGACCCAGTACTTC.

The chain couples TRBV20-1 to TRBJ2-3; 13 nucleotides agree with TRBD2. V was clipped by 5 bases and J by 6 bases; unmatched bases: 5. The V gene's germline CDR1 is DFQATT and CDR2 SNEGSKA (reference sequence). This CDR3 comprises 14 residues. The CDR3 protein is CSAGTSGASDTQYF. The CDR3 DNA reads as TGCAGTGCTGGGACTAGCGGGGCGTCGGATACGCAGTATTTT.

The V and J genes are TRBV7-2 and TRBJ2-1; D may match TRBD1 or TRBD2 (5 bases each). Germline CDR1 is SGHTA and CDR2 is FQGNSA. This CDR3 region has 16 residues. Trimming stripped 0 bases from V and 4 bases from J, with 13 bases between. In DNA, the CDR3 is TGTGCCAGCAGCTTAGCGCCGGGACGGATTTACAATGAGCAGTTCTTC. Its translation is CASSLAPGRIYNEQFF.

The sample holds a few counts of this clonotype. The chain carries TRBV27 and TRBJ2-1, with TRBD2 matching over 13 bases. With 6 bases clipped from V and 7 bases from J, the junction kept 6 bases outside the gene matches. The CDR3 has 15 amino acids. Germline assignment: CDR1 MNHEY and CDR2 SMNVEV (reference sequence). CDR3 protein: CASSRTSGRWNEQFF. For the CDR3, the DNA is TGTGCCAGCAGCCGGACTAGCGGGAGATGGAATGAGCAGTTCTTC.